This T cell receptor beta chain was profiled in a study of CD4 T cells in relation to SARS-CoV-2 and coronaviruses. CD4+ T cells from unexposed donors were obtained before the COVID-19 pandemic (2011-2018). Naive and memory CD4+ T cells came from enriched cryopreserved PBMCs. Profiling relied on immunoSEQ multiplex PCR, and the TCRdb table lists in-frame clones only, not all of them. Counted here are about 59,000 clones, 80% to 90% occurring once; the ten biggest clones make up around 1.5%. The V end was cut by 6 bases, the J end by 6 bases, with 10 bases between. The CDR3 loop spans 12 amino acids. Germline CDR1 and CDR2: MGHDK and SYGVNS.

The sequenced sample was memory CD4+ T cells from PBMCs. The chain couples TRBV25-1 to TRBJ2-3; no clear D gene. The source is a human donor in good health. CDR3 nucleotide sequence: TGTGCCAGCAGACGATTAAGCGATACGCAGTATTTT. Protein: CASRRLSDTQYF.